One sample yielded the 10 T cell receptor beta chains listed below, sequenced in a study of control samples from healthy donors and cancer patients. TCRdb keeps only in-frame clones here, not all; method: immunoSEQ multiplex PCR. The profile covers more than 65,000 clones, with around 80% appearing a single time and about a sixth taken by the ten largest. The sequencing input was blood. The receptors were sampled from a man aged 55 to 70 in good health.

The genes are TRBV27 and TRBJ1-6, with D hard to call. CDR3 length: 16 amino acids. With 6 bases removed from V and 5 bases from J, the gap between germline ends came to 17 bases. Germline-derived CDR1 and CDR2 are MNHEY and SMNVEV (reference sequence). CDR3 loop: CASSNLIDGNNSPLHF. CDR3 sequence (DNA): TGTGCCAGCAGCAATCTGATCGACGGAAATAATTCACCCCTCCACTTT.

The genes are TRBV15 and TRBJ1-2, with D possibly TRBD1 on 5 matching bases. CDR1 is LNHNV, CDR2 YYDKDF, per germline (reference sequence). The CDR3 is made up of 15 amino acids. The V end was cut by 0 bases, the J end by 7 bases, with 15 bases between. CDR3 amino acids: CATSRDLGTLGGYTF. The CDR3 DNA is TGTGCCACCAGCAGAGATCTGGGGACTCTGGGTGGCTACACCTTC.

The genes are TRBV28 and TRBJ2-7, with TRBD2 matching over 8 bases. The CDR3 contains 16 residues. V lost 4 bases, J lost 2 bases, and 10 bases stayed unmatched. Germline values: CDR1 MDHEN, CDR2 SYDVKM. The CDR3 sequence is CASSSGGGGGTYEQYF. The CDR3 region has the DNA TGTGCCAGCAGTTCCGGTGGAGGCGGGGGGACCTACGAGCAGTACTTC. Variable domain in full (rest from reference TRBV28 and TRBJ2-7): DVKVTQSSRYLVKRTGEKVFLECVQDMDHENMFWYRQDPGLGLRLIYFSYDVKMKEKGDIPEGYSVSREKKERFSLILESASTNQTSMYLCASSSGGGGGTYEQYFGPGTRLTVT.

V gene TRBV7-9 combines with J gene TRBJ2-1; no clear D. Germline CDR1 and CDR2: SEHNR and FQNEAQ (reference sequence). V lost 1 base, J lost 6 bases, and 10 bases lay in between. The CDR3 totals 14 residues. CDR3 in amino acids: CASSLGRWSNEQFF. In DNA form, the CDR3 reads TGTGCCAGCAGCTTAGGCCGTTGGAGCAATGAGCAGTTCTTC.

The count of this clone is one. The V and J genes are TRBV2 and TRBJ2-7, with D perhaps TRBD1 (6 bases). The CDR3 has 15 residues. Germline CDR1 is SNHLY and CDR2 is FYNNEI. Trimming shortened V by 1 base and J by 0 bases, and 10 bases separated the two germline ends. This CDR3 is CASSEGGPPSYEQYF. The CDR3 DNA is TGTGCCAGCAGTGAAGGGGGGCCCCCCTCCTACGAGCAGTACTTC.

The DNA for the CDR3 is TGTGCCAGCAGCCGGGGTAGCTCCTACAATGAGCAGTTCTTC. Translated, it gives CASSRGSSYNEQFF. The chain uses TRBV7-6 and TRBJ2-1; perhaps TRBD2 as D (5 bases). Trimming removed 5 bases from V and 0 bases from J, with 8 bases in between. The CDR3 runs to 14 residues. CDR1 and CDR2 (germline): SGHVS, FNYEAQ. Variable domain in full (rest from reference TRBV7-6 and TRBJ2-1): GAGVSQSPRYKVTKRGQDVALRCDPISGHVSLYWYRQALGQGPEFLTYFNYEAQQDKSGLPNDRFSAERPEGSISTLTIQRTEQRDSAMYRCASSRGSSYNEQFFGPGTRLTVL.

The chain joins TRBV5-5 to TRBJ1-4; unclear D gene. CDR1 and CDR2 (germline): SGHKS, YYEKEE (reference sequence). V lost 2 bases to trimming and J lost 7 bases, with 15 bases between them. The CDR3 is 15 residues long. The CDR3 region is CASSFFDRLGEKLFF. CDR3 nucleotides: TGTGCCAGCAGCTTCTTCGACCGTTTAGGTGAAAAACTGTTTTTT.

The rearrangement joins TRBV27 to TRBJ1-6; tentatively, D is TRBD1 (6 bases). The V end was cut by 5 bases, the J end by 4 bases, with 12 bases between. The CDR3 runs to 15 residues. Looked up from germline, CDR1 is MNHEY and CDR2 is SMNVEV (reference sequence). The CDR3 sequence: CASSTEGTYNSPLHF. The CDR3 DNA is TGTGCCAGCAGTACCGAGGGGACATATAATTCACCCCTCCACTTT.

The V call is TRBV25-1, the J call TRBJ2-7; no reliable D call. V shed 4 bases and J shed 8 bases, with 6 bases lying between them. CDR3 size: 10 residues. Germline V gives CDR1 MGHDK, CDR2 SYGVNS. The CDR3 coding sequence is TGTGCCAGCAGTGCGGGCAAGCAGTACTTC. Its protein product is CASSAGKQYF.

The chain employs TRBV6-5 and TRBJ1-2; D is ambiguous. CDR1 is MNHEY and CDR2 is SVGAGI in the germline V gene. With 2 bases removed from V and 0 bases from J, the gap between germline ends came to 4 bases. CDR3 length: 13 residues. The CDR3 reads CASSYATNYGYTF. The CDR3 DNA follows: TGTGCCAGCAGTTACGCAACTAACTATGGCTACACCTTC.